This T cell receptor (beta chain) derives from a study of shared clonotypes between healthy human individuals. The CDR3 is made up of 17 amino acids. Germline values: CDR1 SGHDN, CDR2 FVKESK. The V and J ends lost 2 bases and 4 bases respectively, with 20 bases between them. Healthy adults negative for HIV, lacking recent acute infections or vaccinations, served as donors. Negatively enriched CD4+ T cells were divided by CD45RA into naive and memory. TCRdb keeps only in-frame clones here, not all; method: immunoSEQ multiplex PCR. The sample holds about 2.4 million clones, around 94% seen once. The V call is TRBV14, the J call TRBJ1-2, with D perhaps TRBD1 (5 bases). The receptor's source is a young man in good health. Material: naive CD4+ T cells sorted from blood. As to subset: CD45RA+ positively selected. The CDR3 region has the DNA TGTGCCAGCAGCCAATTCCGGGACGGAGGATTGGGCTATGGCTACACCTTC. Translating it yields CASSQFRDGGLGYGYTF.